These 8 T cell receptor beta chains share one sample of origin, sequenced in a study of PD-1 blockade in classical Hodgkin lymphoma. Clones were read by immunoSEQ multiplex PCR, and TCRdb kept only the in-frame ones, dropping some. The sample consists of 20,000 to 25,000 clones, roughly nine tenths of them appearing once. Described time point: newly diagnosed, previously untreated cHL patient sample. Negative selection with magnetic separation was used to purify CD4+ T cells from thawed PBMCs. The sample taken for sequencing was CD4+ T cells from blood. Receptors originate from a human donor with classical Hodgkin lymphoma.

This clone was picked up a small number of times. The rearrangement uses TRBV5-4 and TRBJ1-1; 7 nucleotides align to TRBD1. Trimming at V came to 0 bases and at J to 1 base, leaving 0 bases not matched to a gene. The V gene's germline CDR1 is SGHNT and CDR2 YYREEE (reference sequence). CDR3 length equals 14 residues. CDR3 protein: CASSLDRGNTEAFF. The CDR3 DNA follows: TGTGCCAGCAGCTTGGACAGGGGGAACACTGAAGCTTTCTTT.

The V call is TRBV10-3, the J call TRBJ2-7, with TRBD2 matching over 10 bases. Per the germline V gene, CDR1 is ENHRY and CDR2 is SYGVKD. Germline trimming cut 7 bases from V and 0 bases from J; bases unmatched to any gene: 6. The CDR3 totals 15 residues. The CDR3 is CAITSSSGGSYEQYF. CDR3 bases: TGTGCCATCACTTCTTCTAGCGGGGGCTCCTACGAGCAGTACTTC.

V and J are TRBV28 and TRBJ1-2, with no clear D. Germline V gene sequence: CDR1 MDHEN, CDR2 SYDVKM. Trimming removed 5 bases from V and 8 bases from J, with 12 bases in between. The CDR3 extends over 12 amino acids. The CDR3 nucleotides are TGTGCCAGCAGTGCCCCGAATGGGGGCTACACCTTC. It encodes CASSAPNGGYTF.

The J gene is TRBJ2-7, the V gene TRBV4-2; 8 bases are a match to TRBD2. The V segment lost 7 bases and the J segment 3 bases; nucleotides outside the gene matches: 8. The CDR3 has 14 residues. Germline V gives CDR1 LGHNA, CDR2 YNFKEQ. The CDR3 protein is CASIIRGGYYEQYF. CDR3 sequence (DNA): TGTGCCAGCATTATCCGCGGGGGGTACTACGAGCAGTACTTC.

This chain links TRBV13 with TRBJ2-7, with D possibly being TRBD1 (9 bases). The V gene lost 2 bases and the J gene lost 2 bases, with 19 bases spanning the gap. This CDR3 has 17 amino acids. Germline V lookup: CDR1 PRHDT, CDR2 FYEKMQ (reference sequence). The CDR3 coding sequence is TGTGCCAGCAGCTTACGCGGGAGGCGGGACAGGGCCTACGAGCAGTACTTC. Translation gives CASSLRGRRDRAYEQYF.

In DNA, the CDR3 is TGTGCCAGCAGCCCCAACAGGGTTGGTCGTGATACGCAGTATTTT. It translates to CASSPNRVGRDTQYF. J is TRBJ2-3 and V is TRBV11-2; TRBD1 might be the D (6 bases). This CDR3 spans 15 amino acids. Germline V gives CDR1 SGHAT, CDR2 FQNNGV. V was shortened by 5 bases and J by 6 bases, with 18 bases between the two germline ends.

This chain connects TRBV6-6 to TRBJ1-5; D is undetermined. CDR1 and CDR2 from the germline V gene are MNHNY and SVGAGI (reference sequence). The CDR3 loop spans 12 amino acids. The V and J ends lost 6 bases and 8 bases respectively, with 11 bases between them. The CDR3 sequence is CASSPNREPQHF. In nucleotides, the CDR3 is TGTGCCAGCAGCCCTAACCGGGAGCCCCAGCATTTT.

On this clone: One end of the junction varies from germline; a read error may be responsible. The same CDR3 also results from other DNA sequences found in this sample. This chain uses TRBV5-1 with TRBJ1-2; weak D call: TRBD1 (5 bases). Germline V gene sequence: CDR1 SGHRS, CDR2 YFSETQ. The length of the CDR3 is 13 residues. The CDR3 nucleotides are TGCGCCAGCAGTTTGGGACGGCCCTATGGCTACACCTTC. As protein: CASSLGRPYGYTF.